Listed below are T cell receptor beta chains from one sample, sequenced in a study of lymphopenia after photon versus proton radiotherapy. Using immunoSEQ multiplex PCR, the repertoire was profiled, and TCRdb retains in-frame clones only, with some absent. The repertoire has 60,000 to 75,000 clones, around 90% of them found once; the top ten carry about 13%. The sequenced sample was peripheral blood, obtained from a patient treated with proton-based radiotherapy. These receptors all stem from a man aged 80 or over with esophageal cancer. The CDR3 runs from the conserved cysteine through the conserved F or W. Each record gives: D gene, V gene, J gene, clone size, CDR3 DNA, CDR3 protein. The D gene is left open where the match is weak. Expanded clones are given a class, and other clones once, few, many or no size at all.

TRBD1	TRBV9	TRBJ1-3	once	TGTGCCAGCAGCCCGCAGGGGGGGGCTGGAAACACCATATATTTT	CASSPQGGAGNTIYF
NA	TRBV6-1	TRBJ2-3	NA	TGTGCCAGCACTACGGGCCGCACAGATACGCAGTATTTT	CASTTGRTDTQYF
TRBD1	TRBV9	TRBJ1-3	NA	TGTGCCAGCAGCCCAGGGGGCAGCTCTGGAAACACCATATATTTT	CASSPGGSSGNTIYF
NA	TRBV4-2	TRBJ1-3	NA	TGTGCCAGCAGCCAAGATCCAGGCTCTGGAAACACCATATATTTT	CASSQDPGSGNTIYF
NA	TRBV10-1	TRBJ2-7	NA	TGCGCCAGCAGTAAAACAGGGTACGAGCAGTACTTC	CASSKTGYEQYF
NA	TRBV4-1	TRBJ1-1	NA	TGCGCCAGCAGCCAATTTGCGAACACTGAAGCTTTCTTT	CASSQFANTEAFF
NA	TRBV30	TRBJ1-5	NA	TGTGCCTGGGGCAGGGTTAGCAATCAGCCCCAGCATTTT	CAWGRVSNQPQHF
NA	TRBV7-2	TRBJ1-2	NA	TGTGCCAGCAGCAGACGGACCTCCGAGGGTACTGGCTACACCTTC	CASSRRTSEGTGYTF
TRBD1	TRBV11-2	TRBJ1-4	NA	TGTGCCAGCAGCTTAGTGTCAGGGGGTGAAAAACTGTTTTTT	CASSLVSGGEKLFF
TRBD2	TRBV19	TRBJ2-1	NA	TGTGCCAGTAGCCCCTTCACACTAGCGGGCCACAATGAGCAGTTCTTC	CASSPFTLAGHNEQFF
NA	TRBV2	TRBJ1-5	once	TGTGCCAGCAGTGGAATCCGGGAACGCAATCAGCCCCAGCATTTT	CASSGIRERNQPQHF
NA	TRBV19	TRBJ2-5	NA	TGTGCCAGTAGTATGATTGGGGCTAGTCTGCAAGAGACCCAGTACTTC	CASSMIGASLQETQYF
NA	TRBV6-1	TRBJ2-5	NA	TGTGCCAGCAGTTCTGGACCGGGGGTGGAGACCCAGTACTTC	CASSSGPGVETQYF
TRBD2	TRBV27	TRBJ2-3	NA	TGTGCCAGCAGTTTATTTTCATGGGGACTAGCGGGAGATGGCGCAGATACGCAGTATTTT	CASSLFSWGLAGDGADTQYF
NA	TRBV12-5	TRBJ2-2	NA	TGTGCTAGTGGTTTGCCACGGGGGTGGGAGACCGGGGAGCTGTTTTTT	CASGLPRGWETGELFF
TRBD2	TRBV30	TRBJ2-2	NA	TGTGCCTGGAAAGCGGGATTCACCGGGGAGCTGTTTTTT	CAWKAGFTGELFF
NA	TRBV6-6	TRBJ2-5	NA	TGTGCCAGCCACAGGGCCCAAGAGACCCAGTACTTC	CASHRAQETQYF
NA	TRBV4-3	TRBJ2-3	NA	TGCGCCAGCAGCCAAGTCGCAGGGGTCGATACGCAGTATTTT	CASSQVAGVDTQYF
TRBD1	TRBV15	TRBJ1-5	NA	TGTGCCACCAGCAGAAGGACAGGGATCAATCAGCCCCAGCATTTT	CATSRRTGINQPQHF
TRBD1	TRBV6-5	TRBJ1-1	once	TGTGCCAGCAGTTTGGGACAGCCTTGGAACACTGAAGCTTTCTTT	CASSLGQPWNTEAFF
NA	TRBV19	TRBJ1-2	NA	TGTGCCACCTCGATGCGGGCTAACTATGGCTACACCTTC	CATSMRANYGYTF
NA	TRBV6-5	TRBJ1-4	NA	TGTGCCAGCAGTTACGGTTCAGGGGTCGGTGAAAAACTGTTTTTT	CASSYGSGVGEKLFF
NA	TRBV19	TRBJ1-2	NA	TGTGCCAGTAGTGAAGAACGGAACTATGGCTACACCTTC	CASSEERNYGYTF
NA	TRBV25-1	TRBJ2-3	NA	TGTGCCAGCAGTGTCTCCACTTCACCCACAGATACGCAGTATTTT	CASSVSTSPTDTQYF
NA	TRBV18	TRBJ2-7	NA	TGTGCCAGCTCACAAGCCGGGACTCTTTACGAGCAGTACTTC	CASSQAGTLYEQYF
TRBD1	TRBV18	TRBJ2-2	NA	TGTGCCAGCTCACCACGAGGGACAGGGGGCCAAAACACCGGGGAGCTGTTTTTT	CASSPRGTGGQNTGELFF
TRBD2	TRBV27	TRBJ2-7	NA	TGTGCCAGCAGTTTATCCCCCGGGACTAGCGGGCACGAGCAGTACTTC	CASSLSPGTSGHEQYF
NA	TRBV4-1	TRBJ1-2	NA	TGCGCCAGCAGCCAGTCATGGGGGGACGACAACTATGGCTACACCTTC	CASSQSWGDDNYGYTF
NA	TRBV18	TRBJ2-7	NA	TGTGCCAGCTCACCACCGGGAACGCTACCCTACGAGCAGTACTTC	CASSPPGTLPYEQYF
NA	TRBV9	TRBJ2-1	NA	TGTGCCAGCAGCGGTCGTCTTACCAACGGTGAGCAGTTCTTC	CASSGRLTNGEQFF
NA	TRBV19	TRBJ2-1	NA	TGTGCCAGCTGCTGGGGGGGCCAGCACAATGAGCAGTTCTTC	CASCWGGQHNEQFF
TRBD1	TRBV7-2	TRBJ1-6	NA	TGTGCCAGCAGCTGGGGACAGGGCGGGAATTCACCCCTCCACTTT	CASSWGQGGNSPLHF
NA	TRBV5-5	TRBJ1-5	NA	TGTGCCAGCAGCTTGGAAGGGATTTATCAGCCCCAGCATTTT	CASSLEGIYQPQHF
TRBD1	TRBV6-5	TRBJ1-2	NA	TGTGCCAGCAGCCTGACAGGGGGCTGGAGCGGCTACACCTTC	CASSLTGGWSGYTF
TRBD2	TRBV2	TRBJ2-7	NA	TGTGCCAGCAGGCCGGAACTAGCGGGGGATGCCGAGCAGTACTTC	CASRPELAGDAEQYF
NA	TRBV19	TRBJ1-5	NA	TGTGCCAGTAGTATCGGGGGGGTTGGTCAGCCCCAGCATTTT	CASSIGGVGQPQHF
NA	TRBV27	TRBJ1-1	NA	TGTGCCAGCAGGGGCATTGTAATGAACACTGAAGCTTTCTTT	CASRGIVMNTEAFF
NA	TRBV5-4	TRBJ2-1	NA	TGTGCCAGCAGCTTGGGTGGAGGGCAGTTCTTC	CASSLGGGQFF
NA	TRBV19	TRBJ1-2	once	TGTGCCAGTAGTATCCTGGGCGGGGCCCCGGACGGTGGCTACACCTTC	CASSILGGAPDGGYTF
TRBD2	TRBV18	TRBJ2-3	NA	TGTGCCAGCTCACCCCTCCGGGGACTAGCGGGGAGCACAGATACGCAGTATTTT	CASSPLRGLAGSTDTQYF
NA	TRBV11-2	TRBJ2-1	NA	TGTGCCAGCAGCCCCCTTGGGGGCGGTGAGCAGTTCTTC	CASSPLGGGEQFF
NA	TRBV5-1	TRBJ2-1	NA	TGCGCCAGCAGCGTAACTCCGGGACACCTCTACAATGAGCAGTTCTTC	CASSVTPGHLYNEQFF
NA	TRBV15	TRBJ2-3	NA	TGTGCCACCAGCACGACTTATGCTAGCACAGATACGCAGTATTTT	CATSTTYASTDTQYF
NA	TRBV4-2	TRBJ1-2	NA	TGTGCCAGCAGCCCTGTGGGGAGGGCCGGAGGGGACGGCTACACCTTC	CASSPVGRAGGDGYTF
TRBD1	TRBV2	TRBJ1-2	NA	TGTGCCAGCAGTGTTCGGACAGGGAATGGCGGCTACACCTTC	CASSVRTGNGGYTF